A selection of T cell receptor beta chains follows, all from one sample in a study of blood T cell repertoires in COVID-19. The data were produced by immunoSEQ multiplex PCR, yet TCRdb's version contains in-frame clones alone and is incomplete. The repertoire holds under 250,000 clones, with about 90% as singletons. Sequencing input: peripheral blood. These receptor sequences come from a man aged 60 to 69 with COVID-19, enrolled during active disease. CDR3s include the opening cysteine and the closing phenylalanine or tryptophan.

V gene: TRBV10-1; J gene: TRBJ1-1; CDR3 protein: CASSAGGTDTEAFF
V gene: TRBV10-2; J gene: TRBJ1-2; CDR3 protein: CATRSWGTQDGYTF
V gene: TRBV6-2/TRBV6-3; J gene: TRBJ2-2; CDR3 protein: CASSYGFGGAANTGELFF
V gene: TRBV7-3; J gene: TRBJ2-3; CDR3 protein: CASSLGTSGSTDTQYF
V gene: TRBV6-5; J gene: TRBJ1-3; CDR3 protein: CASSRGARGNTIYF
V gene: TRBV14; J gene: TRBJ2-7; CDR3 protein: CASSQQGPYEQYF
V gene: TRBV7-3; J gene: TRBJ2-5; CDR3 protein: CASAEGVPQETQYF
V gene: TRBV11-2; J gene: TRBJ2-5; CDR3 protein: CASSLGGGASETQYF
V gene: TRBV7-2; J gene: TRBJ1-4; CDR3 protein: CASSLNRDRNEKLFF
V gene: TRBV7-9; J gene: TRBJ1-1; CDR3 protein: CASSSRTGINTEAFF
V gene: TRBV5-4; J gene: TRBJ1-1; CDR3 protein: CASSPGGQMNTEAFF
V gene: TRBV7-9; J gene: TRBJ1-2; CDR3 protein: CASSLDLAGQFYTF
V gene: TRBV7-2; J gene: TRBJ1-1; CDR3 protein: CASSLKTVIGAFF
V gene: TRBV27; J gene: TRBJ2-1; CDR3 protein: CASRGGSFSYNEQFF
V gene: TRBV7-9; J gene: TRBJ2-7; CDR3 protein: CASSLAREVQRTYEQYF
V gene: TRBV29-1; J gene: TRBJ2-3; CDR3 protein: CSGNRDFSTDTQYF
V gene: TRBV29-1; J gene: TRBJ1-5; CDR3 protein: CSVGWGGSNQPQHF
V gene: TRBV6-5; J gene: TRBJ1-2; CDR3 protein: CASSYSEGAKTF
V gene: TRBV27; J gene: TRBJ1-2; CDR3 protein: CASTDFIGQGGGYTF
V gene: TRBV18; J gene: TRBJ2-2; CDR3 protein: CASSPTSSSGPNTGELFF
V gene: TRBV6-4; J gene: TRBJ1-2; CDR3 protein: CASRPGTGGDYGYTF
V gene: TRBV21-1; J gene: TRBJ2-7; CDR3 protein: CASNLTGYYSYEQYF
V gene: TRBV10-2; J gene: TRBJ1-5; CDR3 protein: CASSLGQLAIQPQHF
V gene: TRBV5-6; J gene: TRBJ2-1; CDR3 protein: CASSFDVGQVYNEQFF
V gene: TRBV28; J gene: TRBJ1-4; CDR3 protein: CASSSGQGSEKLFF
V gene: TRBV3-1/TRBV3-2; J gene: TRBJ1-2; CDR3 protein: CASSSSRPLGYTF
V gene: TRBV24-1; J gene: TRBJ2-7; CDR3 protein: CATSDPRTGGINEQYF
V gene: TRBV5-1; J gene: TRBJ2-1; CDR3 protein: CASSLGQIPYNEQFF
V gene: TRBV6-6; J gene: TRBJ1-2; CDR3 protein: CASSWDSVEGGYTF
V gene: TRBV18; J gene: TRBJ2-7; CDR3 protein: CASSHSEIYEQYF
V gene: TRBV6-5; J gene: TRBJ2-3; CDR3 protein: CASSGRGPGTDTQYF
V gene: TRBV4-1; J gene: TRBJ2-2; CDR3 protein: CASSQTPSGGAWDTGELFF
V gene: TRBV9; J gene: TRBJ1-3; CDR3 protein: CASSPRQGATGNTIYF
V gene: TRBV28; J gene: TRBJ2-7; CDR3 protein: CASSLAGTGGNEQYF
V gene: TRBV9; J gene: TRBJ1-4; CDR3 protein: CASSAHATNEKLFF
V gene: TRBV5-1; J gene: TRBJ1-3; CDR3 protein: CASSFGTQEGGNTIYF